The next 21 T cell receptor beta chains were all read from a single sample in a study of beta chain features in type 1 diabetes. What was sequenced were expressed TCRB transcripts, since all of the isolated RNA had been reverse transcribed. Here immunoSEQ multiplex PCR was the method, and the copy in TCRdb shows in-frame clones only, minus some. The table lists under 250,000 clones, 27% of them singletons, with more than 3% in the top ten. The sample comprised central memory CD4+ T cells from blood. The receptors shown here come from a man younger than 40 in good health.

This chain joins TRBV9 and TRBJ1-2, with 7 bases lining up with TRBD1. The trim removed 4 bases at V and 3 bases at J, leaving 6 bases unmatched. CDR3 length: 14 amino acids. Germline-derived CDR1 and CDR2 are SGDLS and YYNGEE. CDR3 in amino acids: CASSTETGHYGYTF. The CDR3 DNA reads as TGTGCCAGCAGCACAGAGACAGGGCACTATGGCTACACCTTC.

The chain couples TRBV4-1 to TRBJ2-2; 12 nucleotides line up with TRBD2. The junction had 9 bases not matched to a gene; V was cut back by 0 bases and J by 4 bases. The CDR3 has 19 residues. CDR1 and CDR2 from the germline V gene are MGHRA and YSYEKL. The DNA of the CDR3 is TGCGCCAGCAGCCAAGATGGGTTAGCGGGACTAGCGGGCACCGGGGAGCTGTTTTTT. It codes for CASSQDGLAGLAGTGELFF.

This clone was seen a handful of times. This rearrangement joins TRBV14 to TRBJ1-5; D unclear. Germline CDR1 and CDR2: SGHDN and FVKESK. Trimming stripped 0 bases from V and 3 bases from J, with 12 bases between. The CDR3 spans 16 residues. CDR3 residues: CASSQDPRTANQPQHF. Here the CDR3 DNA reads TGTGCCAGCAGCCAAGATCCCCGAACAGCCAATCAGCCCCAGCATTTT.

This clone has a handful of counts. V usage is TRBV10-1 and J usage is TRBJ2-7; the D is unclear. CDR3 length: 14 amino acids. Per germline, CDR1 WNHNN and CDR2 SYGVQD (reference sequence). Trimming cost V 2 bases and J 2 bases, with 10 bases left between them. CDR3 coding DNA: TGCGCCAGCAGTGAGGTTTCAGCTCCCTACGAGCAGTACTTC. Translated, it gives CASSEVSAPYEQYF.

In regard to this clone: The same CDR3 can be traced to other DNA sequences in this sample. The V gene is TRBV28, the J gene TRBJ2-5, with 10 bases lining up with TRBD2. The trim removed 4 bases at V and 4 bases at J, leaving 6 bases unmatched. The CDR3 has 15 residues. Germline V gene data show CDR1 as MDHEN and CDR2 as SYDVKM. In DNA, the CDR3 is TGTGCCAGCAGTTCATTAGCGGGAGGCGGAGAGACCCAGTACTTC. Its translation: CASSSLAGGGETQYF.

This chain links TRBV5-1 with TRBJ1-1, with 7 bases matching TRBD1. Trimming removed 0 bases from V and 9 bases from J; junction bases left unmatched: 2. Germline assignment: CDR1 SGHRS and CDR2 YFSETQ. The CDR3 totals 12 residues. The CDR3 spells CASSLEDRKAFF. As DNA, the CDR3 is TGCGCCAGCAGCTTGGAGGACAGGAAAGCTTTCTTT.

The chain recombines TRBV5-4 with TRBJ2-3, with D possibly being TRBD1 or TRBD2 (5 bases each). Trimming stripped 7 bases from V and 2 bases from J, with 14 bases between. The CDR3 covers 14 residues. Germline CDR1 reads SGHNT; CDR2 reads YYREEE (reference sequence). This CDR3 reads CASALWGTTDTQYF. The CDR3 bases are TGTGCCAGCGCCCTATGGGGGACCACAGATACGCAGTATTTT.

The sample holds many counts of this clone. The sample carries other DNA sequences with the same CDR3. The chain uses TRBV7-9 and TRBJ2-7, with D unresolved. The CDR3 has 14 residues. The V end lost 3 bases, the J end lost 0 bases, and 9 bases lay between the germline ends. Germline V CDR1 and CDR2: SEHNR, FQNEAQ (reference sequence). The CDR3 protein is CASSFDKSSYEQYF. As DNA, the CDR3 is TGTGCCAGCAGCTTTGACAAGAGCTCCTACGAGCAGTACTTC.

In this sample, this clone turned up many times. The chain's CDR3 is CASSLGRADQETQYF. As DNA, the CDR3 is TGTGCCAGCAGCTTAGGCCGGGCAGACCAAGAGACCCAGTACTTC. The chain couples TRBV7-2 to TRBJ2-5; no reliable D call. The CDR3 sequence is 15 residues long. Germline loops: CDR1 SGHTA, CDR2 FQGNSA. V lost 1 base, J lost 0 bases, and 9 bases lay in between.

Note on this clone: The germline gene is not matched at one end of the junction; a read error may be the cause. The J gene is TRBJ1-2, the V gene TRBV5-4; the D is unclear. Germline lookup yields CDR1 SGHNT and CDR2 YYREEE (reference sequence). The length of the CDR3 is 14 residues. The CDR3 reads CASSQAVEGYGYTF. The CDR3 nucleotides are TGCGCCAGCAGCCAAGCTGTAGAGGGCTATGGCTACACCTTC.

This clone was seen a handful of times. J is TRBJ2-5 and V is TRBV6-1; 7 positions match TRBD1. The CDR3 runs 13 residues. V dropped 7 bases and J dropped 1; count of bases not matched to a gene: 3. Per the germline V gene, CDR1 is MNHNS and CDR2 is SASEGT. The CDR3 sequence is CASTWTGQETQYF. The DNA for the CDR3 is TGTGCCAGCACTTGGACAGGCCAAGAGACCCAGTACTTC.

This clone showed up just a few times. The V and J genes are TRBV30 and TRBJ2-5, with D hard to call. The tail of the sequence fits TRBJ2-7 better, so the J call may be wrong. CDR1 is GTSNPN and CDR2 is SVGIG in the germline V gene (reference sequence). The CDR3 runs to 15 residues. The CDR3 nucleotides read TGTGCCTGGAGTCTCCTAGGGATATTAGTCCACGAGCAGTACTTC. This sequence encodes CAWSLLGILVHEQYF.

Only a few counts were recorded for this clone. The chain recombines TRBV9 with TRBJ1-1, with D unresolved. With 3 bases removed from V and 4 bases from J, the gap between germline ends came to 13 bases. Germline V lookup: CDR1 SGDLS, CDR2 YYNGEE. The CDR3 consists of 14 residues. The CDR3 DNA is TGTGCCAGCAGCGCCCTAGGGAGTTCCACTGAAGCTTTCTTT. This translates into CASSALGSSTEAFF.

This clone was counted between two and nine times. The sample contains more than one DNA sequence encoding this CDR3. V gene TRBV15 combines with J gene TRBJ1-5; 7 bases agree with TRBD1. V lost 0 bases and J lost 6; bases outside the gene matches: 2. Germline CDR1 and CDR2: LNHNV and YYDKDF (reference sequence). The CDR3 runs to 14 residues. CDR3 DNA: TGTGCCACCAGCAGAGAGACAGGGCGTCAGCCCCAGCATTTT. Translated, it gives CATSRETGRQPQHF.

In this sample, this clone turned up a few times. CDR3 sequence reads: CASSGQGRQESPLHF. In DNA, the CDR3 is TGCGCCAGCAGCGGACAGGGAAGACAGGAGTCACCCCTCCACTTT. This chain connects TRBV5-1 to TRBJ1-6; 8 nucleotides align to TRBD1. This CDR3 contains 15 residues. The germline CDR1 and CDR2 sequences are SGHRS and YFSETQ. The ends lost 4 bases at V and 10 bases at J; junction bases unmatched: 10.

The rearrangement uses TRBV2 and TRBJ2-1; 13 bases map to TRBD2. The CDR3 is made up of 13 amino acids. The V segment lost 9 bases and the J segment 5 bases; nucleotides outside the gene matches: 1. Germline-derived CDR1 and CDR2 are SNHLY and FYNNEI. The CDR3 loop reads CARGTSGNNEQFF. In DNA form, the CDR3 reads TGTGCCAGAGGGACTAGCGGGAACAATGAGCAGTTCTTC.

This clone was observed a few times. The V gene is TRBV6-5, the J gene TRBJ2-7; D is perhaps TRBD2 (5 bases). The CDR3 is made up of 14 amino acids. Looked up from germline, CDR1 is MNHEY and CDR2 is SVGAGI. V was shortened by 0 bases and J by 3 bases, with 9 bases between the two germline ends. The CDR3 loop is CASSYSDGDYEQYF. CDR3 nucleotide sequence: TGTGCCAGCAGTTACTCCGACGGGGACTACGAGCAGTACTTC.

CDR3 coding DNA: TGTGCCAGCAGCGTATCGCCGGGACAGGAGACCGGGGAGCTGTTTTTT. This gives the protein CASSVSPGQETGELFF. V and J are TRBV7-7 and TRBJ2-2; 8 nucleotides line up with TRBD1. Germline CDR1 and CDR2: SSHAT and FNYEAQ (reference sequence). The V segment lost 5 bases and the J segment 5 bases; nucleotides outside the gene matches: 10. CDR3 size: 16 residues. Using reference TRBV7-7 and TRBJ2-2 for the parts outside the CDR3, the full variable domain is GAGVSQSPRYKVTKRGQDVTLRCDPISSHATLYWYQQALGQGPEFLTYFNYEAQPDKSGLPSDRFSAERPEGSISTLTIQRTEQRDSAMYRCASSVSPGQETGELFFGEGSRLTVL.

In its sample, this clone was seen a few times. This rearrangement joins TRBV29-1 to TRBJ1-1; D not certain. The CDR3 runs to 12 residues. CDR1 is SQVTM and CDR2 is ANQGSEA in the germline V gene. Trimming shortened V by 7 bases and J by 1 base, and 10 bases separated the two germline ends. The CDR3 DNA is TGCAGCGCAAATGTCAGGAACACTGAAGCTTTCTTT. Protein: CSANVRNTEAFF.

The V call is TRBV6-5, the J call TRBJ2-7; D gene ambiguous. The CDR3 sequence is 11 residues long. The germline V gene has CDR1 MNHEY and CDR2 SVGAGI. The germline V and J ends were trimmed by 8 bases and 7 bases, with 12 bases remaining between them. Written as DNA, the CDR3 is TGTGCCAGCGCTAAGGGATTTGAGCAGTACTTC. It is translated as CASAKGFEQYF.

The table lists this clone with a few counts. CDR3 sequence (DNA): TGTGCCATCAGTGAGTCTGGTCTCTGGGAGGGGGACGAGCAGTACTTC. It codes for CAISESGLWEGDEQYF. The chain uses TRBV10-3 and TRBJ2-7; D is perhaps TRBD2 (7 bases). V was pared by 0 bases and J by 5 bases, with 17 bases between. The CDR3 loop spans 16 amino acids. Germline CDR1 and CDR2: ENHRY and SYGVKD.